The sample holds many counts of the clone carrying this T cell receptor (beta chain). The sample comes from a study of regulatory T cells in long-lasting Graves disease. Study-level information: For a period under 3 months, newly diagnosed Graves' patients had taken antithyroid drugs.

Construction of the TCR beta libraries employed iRepertoire HTBI primers in conjunction with Arm-PCR of CDR3 regions. TCRdb re-analysed the multiplex PCR reads in MiXCR, keeping a single row per CDR3 protein. The repertoire has approximately 400,000 distinct CDR3 sequences, 14% to 15% of them found once; the top ten carry roughly 17%. Time point noted: newly diagnosed GD, antithyroid drugs for less than 3 months. TCR sequences were obtained from RNA taken from PBMCs. Deletions cut 1 base from V and 4 bases from J, with 6 bases between. Germline CDR1 is KGHDR and CDR2 is SFDVKD. CDR3 length equals 13 residues. The data were also submitted as part of a second study, on T cells in Graves' hyperthyroidism and ophthalmopathy.

This sequence was found in a woman in her thirties with Graves disease. The V gene is TRBV24-1, the J gene TRBJ1-2; D not certain. The sequencing here drew on peripheral blood mononuclear cells (PBMCs), taken at new diagnosis, from a patient treated with antithyroid drugs. The CDR3 region is CATSDFLGYGYTF. In DNA, the CDR3 is TGTGCCACCAGTGATTTTCTGGGCTATGGCTACACCTTC.